The T cell receptor beta chain under discussion was sequenced for a study of blood T cells in healthy people across ages. General study results and limits: Measured against age, TCR beta diversity per million T cells decreased in a roughly linear manner.

From germline, CDR1 is DFQATT and CDR2 SNEGSKA (reference sequence). V was pared by 2 bases and J by 1 base, with 5 bases of the junction left unmatched. CDR3 length equals 15 residues. Comment on this clonotype: Antigen: not known.

A J-beta primer mix and a sample-barcoded 5' primer were used in a second PCR of roughly 6 to 11 cycles. In TCRdb, the 5' RACE reads were re-called with MiXCR into one record per CDR3 protein. The data contain roughly 1.5 million distinct CDR3 sequences, 35% to 45% of them seen just once; the ten biggest clones take up 4%. The origin of this receptor is a woman between 18 and 30 years old in good health. The sample was blood. J is TRBJ2-3 and V is TRBV20-1; 8 nucleotides agree with TRBD2. CDR3: CSARHPAGGTDTQYF. The CDR3, as DNA: TGCAGTGCTAGACACCCAGCGGGAGGCACAGATACGCAGTATTTT.